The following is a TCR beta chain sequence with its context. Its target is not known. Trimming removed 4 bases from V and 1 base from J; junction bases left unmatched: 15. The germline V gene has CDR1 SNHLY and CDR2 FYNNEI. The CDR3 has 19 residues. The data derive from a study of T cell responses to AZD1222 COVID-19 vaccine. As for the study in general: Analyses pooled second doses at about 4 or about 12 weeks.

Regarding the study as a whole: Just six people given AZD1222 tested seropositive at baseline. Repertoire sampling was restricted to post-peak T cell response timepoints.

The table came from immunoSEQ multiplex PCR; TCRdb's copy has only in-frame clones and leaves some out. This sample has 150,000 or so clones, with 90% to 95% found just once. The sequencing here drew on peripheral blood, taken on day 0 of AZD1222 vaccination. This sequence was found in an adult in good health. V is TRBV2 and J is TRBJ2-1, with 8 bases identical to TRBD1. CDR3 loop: CASSGLWTGYSYSYNEQFF. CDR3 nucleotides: TGTGCCAGCAGTGGGCTTTGGACAGGGTACTCTTATTCCTACAATGAGCAGTTCTTC.